Below are 17 T cell receptor beta chains sequenced from a single sample in a study of lymphopenia after photon versus proton radiotherapy. The repertoire was sequenced with immunoSEQ multiplex PCR; TCRdb's copy has only in-frame clones and lacks some. This sample has thousands of clones; approximately 90% occur once, and the top ten carry 15% to 20%. The input for sequencing was peripheral blood, taken from a patient treated with photon-based radiotherapy. These receptors came from a man aged 25 to 40 with gastric cancer.

This chain links TRBV2 with TRBJ2-5, with D unclear. The J call may be mistaken, given a closer DNA end match to TRBJ2-7. Germline CDR1 is SNHLY and CDR2 is FYNNEI. The length of the CDR3 is 13 residues. The CDR3 is CASSEGLTYEQYF. CDR3 bases: TGTGCCAGCAGTGAAGGTCTAACGTACGAGCAGTACTTC.

J is TRBJ2-7 and V is TRBV13, with D uncertain. In germline, CDR1 is PRHDT, CDR2 FYEKMQ (reference sequence). The germline V and J ends were trimmed by 0 bases and 0 bases, with 9 bases remaining between them. CDR3 length: 15 residues. The CDR3 here is CASSLGGRSSYEQYF. The CDR3 nucleotides read TGTGCCAGCAGCTTAGGAGGCAGGAGCTCCTACGAGCAGTACTTC.

This clone was found once. The rearrangement links TRBV5-4 to TRBJ2-3, with 13 bases that match TRBD2. The CDR3 is 16 residues long. After removal of 3 bases from V and 5 bases from J, the junction contained 6 bases not matched to a gene. The germline CDR1 and CDR2 sequences are SGHNT and YYREEE (reference sequence). CDR3 in DNA: TGTGCCAGCAGCTATCGGACTAGCGGGAGATTAGATACGCAGTATTTT. It codes for CASSYRTSGRLDTQYF.

The V and J genes are TRBV27 and TRBJ1-5; 9 nucleotides align to TRBD1. Unmatched junction bases numbered 6, after V lost 6 bases and J lost 3 bases. From germline, CDR1 is MNHEY and CDR2 SMNVEV (reference sequence). The CDR3 runs to 15 residues. The CDR3 coding sequence is TGTGCCAGCAGGGGGACAGGGTATAACAATCAGCCCCAGCATTTT. Translating it yields CASRGTGYNNQPQHF.

A remark on this clone: Different DNA sequences within this sample yield the same CDR3. The chain's CDR3 is CASSFRGQGFYDYGYTF. In DNA, the CDR3 is TGTGCCAGCAGTTTTAGGGGGCAGGGGTTCTACGACTATGGCTACACCTTC. The chain couples TRBV27 to TRBJ1-2, with 7 bases identical to TRBD1. V dropped 3 bases and J dropped 3; count of bases not matched to a gene: 13. The CDR3 runs 17 residues. CDR1 MNHEY and CDR2 SMNVEV come from the germline V gene (reference sequence).

The chain employs TRBV7-9 and TRBJ1-2; D is perhaps TRBD1 (5 bases). CDR3 length: 16 amino acids. V lost 5 bases and J 1 base, leaving 17 bases between the germline ends. The germline gives CDR1 SEHNR, CDR2 FQNEAQ (reference sequence). CDR3 in amino acids: CASSAERTGSNYGYTF. The CDR3 nucleotides read TGTGCCAGCAGCGCAGAACGAACAGGAAGTAACTATGGCTACACCTTC.

The rearrangement uses TRBV7-9 and TRBJ2-1, with D possibly matching TRBD1 (6 bases). This CDR3 spans 15 amino acids. V lost 0 bases and J lost 3, with 9 bases in between. The germline gives CDR1 SEHNR, CDR2 FQNEAQ (reference sequence). The CDR3 sequence: CASSLAGTYYNEQFF. The CDR3, as DNA: TGTGCCAGCAGCTTAGCCGGGACATACTACAATGAGCAGTTCTTC.

This rearrangement joins TRBV6-6 to TRBJ2-1; D remains ambiguous. The V and J ends lost 10 bases and 15 bases respectively, with 16 bases between them. CDR1 and CDR2 (germline): MNHNY, SVGAGI (reference sequence). CDR3 length: 10 residues. CDR3 nucleotides: TGTGCCAAAATGTCCCCCTGGAGGTTCTTC. Protein sequence: CAKMSPWRFF.

This clone appeared once. The V call is TRBV5-4, the J call TRBJ1-1; D might be TRBD1 (5 bases). Trimming took off 4 bases at V and 1 base at J, with 14 bases between the two ends. The germline V gene encodes CDR1 SGHNT and CDR2 YYREEE (reference sequence). The CDR3 runs 15 residues. The CDR3 nucleotides read TGTGCCAGCAGCCGGGAGGGGACTACGAACACTGAAGCTTTCTTT. Residues: CASSREGTTNTEAFF.

This clone was counted only a few times. The rearrangement uses TRBV10-3 and TRBJ2-1; 9 bases are a match to TRBD2. CDR3 length: 16 amino acids. The germline V gene encodes CDR1 ENHRY and CDR2 SYGVKD. The V and J ends lost 0 bases and 4 bases, in that order; junction bases with no gene match: 4. CDR3 nucleotide sequence: TGTGCCATCAGTGAGTCTTCTAGCGGGACGTACAATGAGCAGTTCTTC. Translating it yields CAISESSSGTYNEQFF.

The V gene is TRBV11-3, the J gene TRBJ2-3; no clear D gene. The ends were cut back, 6 bases at V and 3 bases at J, with 13 bases in the middle. The V gene's germline CDR1 is SGHNT and CDR2 YENEEA. The CDR3 is made up of 14 amino acids. The CDR3 reads CASRGPRRTDTQYF. CDR3 sequence (DNA): TGTGCCAGCAGGGGCCCTAGGAGAACAGATACGCAGTATTTT.

This chain joins TRBV19 and TRBJ2-7; D perhaps matches TRBD2 (6 bases). The CDR3 has 12 amino acids. Germline V gives CDR1 LNHDA, CDR2 SQIVND (reference sequence). With 10 bases removed from V and 6 bases from J, the gap between germline ends came to 16 bases. The CDR3 protein is CATLGGEGEQYF. CDR3 DNA: TGTGCCACCCTGGGGGGTGAAGGCGAGCAGTACTTC.

The chain joins TRBV14 to TRBJ2-6; 7 nucleotides match TRBD1. This CDR3 region has 14 residues. J lost 4 bases, V lost 4 bases, and 1 base had no gene match. Looked up from germline, CDR1 is SGHDN and CDR2 is FVKESK. The DNA of the CDR3 is TGTGCCAGCAGCCGACAGGGAGGGGCCAACGTCCTGACTTTC. Its translation is CASSRQGGANVLTF.

The V call is TRBV18, the J call TRBJ1-3; D is unresolved. The ends were cut back, 6 bases at V and 0 bases at J, with 15 bases in the middle. The germline V gene encodes CDR1 KGHSH and CDR2 LQKENI. The CDR3 spans 16 residues. DNA of the CDR3: TGTGCCAGCTCCTCAACCGACGGGGTCTCTGGAAACACCATATATTTT. Its translation is CASSSTDGVSGNTIYF.

The chain is built from TRBV27 and TRBJ2-2; no clear D. This CDR3 is 15 amino acids long. V was clipped by 1 base and J by 1 base, with 7 bases between them. Germline CDR1 is MNHEY and CDR2 is SMNVEV (reference sequence). The CDR3 DNA reads as TGTGCCAGCAGTTTATTCGGCAGGAACACCGGGGAGCTGTTTTTT. Its translation: CASSLFGRNTGELFF.

This clone occurred once. This chain links TRBV19 with TRBJ2-3; unclear D gene. CDR3 length equals 14 residues. The germline V gene encodes CDR1 LNHDA and CDR2 SQIVND (reference sequence). V lost 3 bases, J lost 2 bases, and 9 bases lay in between. The CDR3 sequence: CASSISSNTDTQYF. For the CDR3, the DNA is TGTGCCAGTAGTATTTCCTCTAACACAGATACGCAGTATTTT.

J is TRBJ2-7 and V is TRBV5-1; 9 bases line up with TRBD2. CDR1 and CDR2 from the germline V gene are SGHRS and YFSETQ. V lost 1 base to trimming and J lost 0 bases; unmatched junction nucleotides: 11. CDR3 length equals 18 residues. The CDR3 DNA reads as TGCGCCAGCAGCTTGTCTCCTAGCGGGGTCACAACCTCCTACGAGCAGTACTTC. This encodes CASSLSPSGVTTSYEQYF.